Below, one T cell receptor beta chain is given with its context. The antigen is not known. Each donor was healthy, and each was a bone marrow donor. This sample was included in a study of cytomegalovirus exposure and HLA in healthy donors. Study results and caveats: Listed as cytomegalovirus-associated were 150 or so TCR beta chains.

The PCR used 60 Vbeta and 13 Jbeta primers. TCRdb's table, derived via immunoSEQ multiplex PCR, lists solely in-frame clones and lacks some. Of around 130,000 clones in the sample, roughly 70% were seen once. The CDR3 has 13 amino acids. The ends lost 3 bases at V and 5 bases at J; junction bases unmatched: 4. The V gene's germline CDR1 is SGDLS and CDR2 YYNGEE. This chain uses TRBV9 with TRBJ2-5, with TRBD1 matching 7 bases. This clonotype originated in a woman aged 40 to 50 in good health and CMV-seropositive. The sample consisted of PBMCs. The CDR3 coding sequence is TGTGCCAGCAGCGCAACAGGGGACGAGACCCAGTACTTC. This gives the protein CASSATGDETQYF.